These 22 T cell receptor beta chains share one sample of origin, sequenced in a study of cytomegalovirus exposure and HLA in healthy donors. PCR employed 60 Vbeta and 13 Jbeta primers. Here immunoSEQ multiplex PCR was the method, and the copy in TCRdb shows in-frame clones only, minus some. The sample contains 150,000 to 200,000 clones, about 87% of which appear only once. Material for sequencing was PBMCs. The receptors were sampled from a woman between 18 and 29 years old in good health and CMV-seronegative.

About this clone: This sample also contains other DNA sequences that code for the same CDR3. In DNA, the CDR3 is TGTGCCATCAGTGAGTCGACCGGGACCTACGAGCAGTACTTC. As protein: CAISESTGTYEQYF. The chain has TRBV10-3 and TRBJ2-7; the D gene is possibly TRBD2 (5 bases). The CDR3 has 14 amino acids. The V gene lost 0 bases and the J gene lost 2 bases, with 8 bases spanning the gap. Germline assignment: CDR1 ENHRY and CDR2 SYGVKD.

The chain links TRBV18 to TRBJ1-3; D ambiguous. The germline gives CDR1 KGHSH, CDR2 LQKENI. The CDR3 is 13 amino acids. V lost 3 bases and J 2 bases, leaving 5 bases between the germline ends. The CDR3 is CASSPPAGNTIYF. In DNA, the CDR3 is TGTGCCAGCTCACCTCCCGCTGGAAACACCATATATTTT. Based on the CDR3 plus reference TRBV18 and TRBJ1-3, the full variable domain is NAGVMQNPRHLVRRRGQEARLRCSPMKGHSHVYWYRQLPEEGLKFMVYLQKENIIDESGMPKERFSAEFPKEGPSILRIQQVVRGDSAAYFCASSPPAGNTIYFGEGSWLTVV.

J is TRBJ2-1 and V is TRBV27, with 7 positions matching TRBD2. Germline assignment: CDR1 MNHEY and CDR2 SMNVEV (reference sequence). J was trimmed by 11 bases and V by 6 bases; bases with no gene match: 7. The CDR3 consists of 12 residues. In DNA, the CDR3 is TGTGCCAGCAGCCAGACGGGGGGTCAGCAGTTCTTC. Amino acids: CASSQTGGQQFF.

This chain links TRBV6-5 with TRBJ2-7; D is unclear. CDR1 is MNHEY, CDR2 SVGAGI, per germline. CDR3 length equals 13 residues. V gave up 2 bases and J gave up 1 base, with 6 bases separating them. CDR3: CASSYKTSYEQYF. The CDR3 region has the DNA TGTGCCAGCAGTTACAAGACATCCTACGAGCAGTACTTC.

This chain links TRBV2 with TRBJ1-2; D gene unclear. V lost 6 bases to trimming and J lost 4 bases, with 12 bases between them. This CDR3 region has 13 residues. Germline CDR1 reads SNHLY; CDR2 reads FYNNEI. The CDR3 loop reads CASRFGDLYGYTF. The CDR3 nucleotides are TGTGCCAGCAGATTCGGGGATCTCTATGGCTACACCTTC.

The chain is built from TRBV6-6 and TRBJ2-7; 12 positions agree with TRBD2. The CDR3 contains 15 residues. The trim removed 0 bases at V and 5 bases at J, leaving 2 bases unmatched. Per the germline V gene, CDR1 is MNHNY and CDR2 is SVGAGI (reference sequence). The CDR3 reads CASSYSTSGSDEQYF. The CDR3 DNA follows: TGTGCCAGCAGTTACTCGACTAGCGGGAGCGACGAGCAGTACTTC.

The rearrangement uses TRBV7-6 and TRBJ2-5; 7 bases are shared with TRBD1. The CDR3 is 15 residues long. Germline loops: CDR1 SGHVS, CDR2 FNYEAQ. V shed 5 bases and J 2 bases; nucleotides not matched to a gene: 8. Written as DNA, the CDR3 is TGTGCCAGCAGCCTCGTGACAGGGAATCAAGAGACCCAGTACTTC. This encodes CASSLVTGNQETQYF.

The chain combines TRBV2 with TRBJ2-5; tentatively, D is TRBD2 (7 bases). The J call may be in error: the DNA end matches TRBJ2-7 better. This CDR3 has 15 amino acids. Germline V lookup: CDR1 SNHLY, CDR2 FYNNEI. CDR3 DNA: TGTGCCAGCAAACGGGAGGCAGGGGCCAGCTACGAGCAGTACTTC. Its protein is CASKREAGASYEQYF.

V gene TRBV4-2 combines with J gene TRBJ2-1, with TRBD2 identical over 8 bases. The CDR3 covers 17 residues. Germline V lookup: CDR1 LGHNA, CDR2 YNFKEQ. Losses at the gene ends were 1 base for V and 7 bases for J; bases not matched to a gene: 12. The CDR3: CASSQAWDGRALNEQFF. DNA for the CDR3: TGTGCCAGCAGCCAAGCATGGGACGGGAGGGCCTTGAATGAGCAGTTCTTC.

The sample holds one count of this clone. The chain uses TRBV27 and TRBJ2-5; the D gene is possibly TRBD2 (7 bases). The J call may not be correct, given that the DNA end is closer to TRBJ2-7. The CDR3 spans 14 residues. Germline lookup yields CDR1 MNHEY and CDR2 SMNVEV (reference sequence). CDR3 amino acids: CASSRGDKSYEQYF. CDR3 nucleotides: TGTGCCAGCAGTCGGGGGGACAAGTCCTACGAGCAGTACTTC.

The V and J genes are TRBV5-4 and TRBJ2-5, with D tentatively TRBD1 (6 bases). This CDR3 comprises 13 residues. Between the trimmed V and J ends, which lost 4 bases and 1 base, there was a span of 8 bases. Germline CDR1 reads SGHNT; CDR2 reads YYREEE (reference sequence). CDR3 DNA: TGTGCCAGCAGCCGGGACACCCAAGAGACCCAGTACTTC. Residues: CASSRDTQETQYF.

The chain carries TRBV28 and TRBJ1-2, with 10 bases fitting TRBD1. The length of the CDR3 is 13 residues. Unmatched junction bases numbered 2, after V lost 6 bases and J lost 4 bases. In germline, CDR1 is MDHEN, CDR2 SYDVKM. CDR3 bases: TGTGCCAGCAGCCGGGACAGGGGCTATGGCTACACCTTC. This gives the protein CASSRDRGYGYTF.

The chain uses TRBV28 and TRBJ1-2; TRBD1 might be the D (5 bases). Trimming cost V 5 bases and J 5 bases, with 9 bases left between them. This CDR3 has 12 amino acids. Per germline, CDR1 MDHEN and CDR2 SYDVKM. As DNA, the CDR3 is TGTGCCAGCAGTCCTCGACAGTATGGCTACACCTTC. This sequence encodes CASSPRQYGYTF.

The chain joins TRBV7-8 to TRBJ2-3, with TRBD2 matching 10 bases. Germline V gives CDR1 SGHVS, CDR2 FQNEAQ. The CDR3 extends over 15 amino acids. Germline trimming cut 2 bases from V and 4 bases from J; bases unmatched to any gene: 3. DNA for the CDR3: TGTGCCAGCAGCTTACGGACTAGCGGAGCAGATACGCAGTATTTT. Its translation is CASSLRTSGADTQYF.

CDR3 DNA: TGCGCCAGCAGTCCTGGACTAGCGGGCTGGGGGGATACGCAGTATTTT. The encoded protein is CASSPGLAGWGDTQYF. This chain uses TRBV10-2 with TRBJ2-3; 11 bases are shared with TRBD2. Germline loops: CDR1 WSHSY, CDR2 SAAADI. V lost 5 bases, J lost 6 bases, and 10 bases stayed unmatched. The CDR3 totals 16 residues.

This clone was counted a single time. This chain links TRBV13 with TRBJ2-4; D may be TRBD1 (5 bases). Germline V lookup: CDR1 PRHDT, CDR2 FYEKMQ (reference sequence). The V end lost 1 base, the J end lost 0 bases, and 10 bases lay between the germline ends. The CDR3 contains 16 residues. The CDR3 nucleotides are TGTGCCAGCAGCTTAGAAGGGGCCTTAGCCAAAAACATTCAGTACTTC. As protein: CASSLEGALAKNIQYF.

The chain's CDR3 is CAIAGVGTDTQYF. The CDR3 nucleotides are TGTGCCATCGCCGGGGTTGGGACAGATACGCAGTATTTT. The chain carries TRBV10-3 and TRBJ2-3; maybe TRBD2 (5 bases). Germline assignment: CDR1 ENHRY and CDR2 SYGVKD. CDR3 length: 13 amino acids. Trimming removed 8 bases at V and 3 bases at J, with 12 bases between.

This rearrangement joins TRBV5-1 to TRBJ2-2; 10 bases fit TRBD1. V lost 5 bases and J lost 6; bases outside the gene matches: 7. This CDR3 is 15 amino acids long. CDR1 SGHRS and CDR2 YFSETQ come from the germline V gene. The CDR3 DNA is TGCGCCAGCAGGGCGACAGGGGGCGCCTCCGGGGAGCTGTTTTTT. It specifies CASRATGGASGELFF. The full variable domain, its missing parts supplied by reference TRBV5-1 and TRBJ2-2, is KAGVTQTPRYLIKTRGQQVTLSCSPISGHRSVSWYQQTPGQGLQFLFEYFSETQRNKGNFPGRFSGRQFSNSRSEMNVSTLELGDSALYLCASRATGGASGELFFGEGSRLTVL.

In this sample, this clone turned up once. The chain employs TRBV27 and TRBJ2-2; a possible D gene is TRBD2 (7 bases). Trimming pared 5 bases from V and 4 bases from J, leaving 17 bases between. The CDR3 extends over 16 amino acids. The germline gives CDR1 MNHEY, CDR2 SMNVEV (reference sequence). The CDR3 bases are TGTGCCAGCAGTCAGAGGTATAGGGGGGGCACCGGGGAGCTGTTTTTT. Its protein product is CASSQRYRGGTGELFF.

V gene TRBV5-6 combines with J gene TRBJ1-2; 8 bases are shared with TRBD1. Germline values: CDR1 SGHDT, CDR2 YYEEEE. The J segment lost 7 bases and the V segment lost 2 bases, leaving 4 bases of the junction unmatched. CDR3 length equals 13 residues. In DNA, the CDR3 is TGTGCCAGCAGCTTCCCAGGGGGCTCTGGCTACACCTTC. Its protein is CASSFPGGSGYTF.

The genes are TRBV4-2 and TRBJ2-7; 9 bases are shared with TRBD2. V lost 0 bases, J lost 5 bases, and 11 bases stayed unmatched. Per the germline V gene, CDR1 is LGHNA and CDR2 is YNFKEQ. The CDR3 length is 17 residues. Here the CDR3 reads CASSQEVRGRAGNEQYF. In DNA, the CDR3 is TGTGCCAGCAGCCAAGAAGTCCGCGGGAGGGCCGGAAACGAGCAGTACTTC.

Of note for this clone: At one end the junction does not follow the germline gene, possibly because of a read error. The chain employs TRBV7-9 and TRBJ2-1; TRBD2 matches 7 bases. Germline values: CDR1 SEHNR, CDR2 FQNEAQ (reference sequence). There are 17 residues in the CDR3. The CDR3 DNA sequence: TGTTCCAGCAGCTGGGGGTGGCGGGAGTACCCCTACAATGAGCAGTTCTTC. This encodes CSSSWGWREYPYNEQFF.